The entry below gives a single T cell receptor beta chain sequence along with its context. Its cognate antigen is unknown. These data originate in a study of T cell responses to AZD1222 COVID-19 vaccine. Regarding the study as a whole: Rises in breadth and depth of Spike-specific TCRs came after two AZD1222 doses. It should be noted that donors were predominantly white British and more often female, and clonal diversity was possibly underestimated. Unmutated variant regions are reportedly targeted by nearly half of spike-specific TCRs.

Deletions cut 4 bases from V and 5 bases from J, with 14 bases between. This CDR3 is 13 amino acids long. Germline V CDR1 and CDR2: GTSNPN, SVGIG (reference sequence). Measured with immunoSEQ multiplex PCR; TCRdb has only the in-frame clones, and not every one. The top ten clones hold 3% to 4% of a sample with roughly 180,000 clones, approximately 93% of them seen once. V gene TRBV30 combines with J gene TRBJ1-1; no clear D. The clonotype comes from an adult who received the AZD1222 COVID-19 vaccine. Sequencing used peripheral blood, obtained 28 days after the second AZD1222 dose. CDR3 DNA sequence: TGTGCCTGGACCCCCGTAGGGCGGACTGAAGCTTTCTTT. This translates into CAWTPVGRTEAFF.